Each of the 12 T cell receptor beta chains below was sequenced from the same sample in a study of blood T cell repertoires in COVID-19. Profiling relied on immunoSEQ multiplex PCR, and the TCRdb table lists in-frame clones only, not all of them. The sample includes hundreds of thousands of clones, 80% to 90% of them seen just once. Sequenced: PBMCs or T cells enriched from blood (not recorded which). These receptors were obtained from a woman aged 40 to 49 who had been exposed to COVID-19.

This chain joins TRBV9 and TRBJ1-1, with no clear D. V was cut by 0 bases and J by 1 base, with 7 bases left in between. The CDR3 runs to 14 residues. Germline lookup yields CDR1 SGDLS and CDR2 YYNGEE. Here the CDR3 reads CASSVAEGNTEAFF. For the CDR3, the DNA is TGTGCCAGCAGCGTAGCCGAGGGGAACACTGAAGCTTTCTTT.

This CDR3 is CASSSPRRGTEAFF. CDR3 coding DNA: TGTGCCAGCAGCTCCCCCCGCAGGGGAACTGAAGCTTTCTTT. The rearrangement uses TRBV21-1 and TRBJ1-1; the tabulated D call, TRBD1, remains unverified against the DNA. TRBV21-1 is an annotated pseudogene. The length of the CDR3 is 14 residues.

V and J are TRBV3-1 (or the pseudogene TRBV3-2) and TRBJ1-2; possible D gene TRBD1, 6 bases. Germline loops: CDR1 LGHDT, CDR2 YNNKEL (reference sequence). Trimming stripped 1 base from V and 8 bases from J, with 20 bases between. The CDR3 has 16 amino acids. The CDR3 DNA follows: TGTGCCAGCAGCCAAGCGGCTACAACAGGGTGGGGCGGCTACACCTTC. Amino acid sequence: CASSQAATTGWGGYTF.

This rearrangement joins TRBV9 to TRBJ2-2, with 7 nucleotides matching TRBD1. Germline V CDR1 and CDR2: SGDLS, YYNGEE. The CDR3 loop spans 14 amino acids. J lost 4 bases, V lost 4 bases, and 4 bases had no gene match. The CDR3 loop reads CASSLRTGTGELFF. DNA for the CDR3: TGTGCCAGCAGCTTGAGGACAGGCACCGGGGAGCTGTTTTTT.

The chain uses TRBV6-4 and TRBJ1-5; D perhaps matches TRBD1 (5 bases). The CDR3 sequence is 15 residues long. From germline, CDR1 is MRHNA and CDR2 SNTAGT. V dropped 6 bases and J dropped 7 bases, with 19 bases sitting between them. The CDR3 DNA follows: TGTGCCAGCAGCGTCGGAGGAGGGACTGGGCAGCCCCAGCATTTT. This codes for CASSVGGGTGQPQHF.

This sequence joins TRBV10-3 and TRBJ1-2; 10 nucleotides line up with TRBD1. This CDR3 comprises 17 residues. After removal of 3 bases from V and 4 bases from J, the junction contained 11 bases not matched to a gene. Germline CDR1 is ENHRY and CDR2 is SYGVKD. This CDR3 reads CAISDSGQGPFPYGYTF. As DNA, the CDR3 is TGTGCCATCAGTGATTCGGGACAGGGGCCTTTCCCCTATGGCTACACCTTC.

CDR3 sequence: CASSKGQGNQPQHF. In nucleotides, the CDR3 is TGTGCCAGTAGTAAGGGACAGGGCAATCAGCCCCAGCATTTT. The V call is TRBV19, the J call TRBJ1-5, with TRBD1 matching 8 bases. Germline loops: CDR1 LNHDA, CDR2 SQIVND (reference sequence). Trimming removed 4 bases from V and 2 bases from J; junction bases left unmatched: 1. The CDR3 totals 14 residues.

The rearrangement uses TRBV5-5 and TRBJ2-7, with a weak D call TRBD2 (6 bases). Trimming removed 0 bases at V and 2 bases at J, with 15 bases between. Germline-derived CDR1 and CDR2 are SGHKS and YYEKEE (reference sequence). CDR3 length: 16 residues. CDR3 bases: TGTGCCAGCAGCTTGGTTCCCGGGGGTGAGACCTACGAGCAGTACTTC. Its protein product is CASSLVPGGETYEQYF.

This clone was observed once. J is TRBJ2-6 and V is TRBV19; possible D gene TRBD1, 6 bases. This CDR3 has 14 residues. CDR1 LNHDA and CDR2 SQIVND come from the germline V gene (reference sequence). V lost 4 bases and J 3 bases, leaving 7 bases between the germline ends. CDR3 sequence reads: CASSTGVGANVLTF. The DNA for the CDR3 is TGTGCCAGTAGTACAGGGGTTGGGGCCAACGTCCTGACTTTC. Drawing the rest from reference TRBV19 and TRBJ2-6, the complete variable domain is DGGITQSPKYLFRKEGQNVTLSCEQNLNHDAMYWYRQDPGQGLRLIYYSQIVNDFQKGDIAEGYSVSREKKESFPLTVTSAQKNPTAFYLCASSTGVGANVLTFGAGSRLTVL.

The V gene is TRBV6-4, the J gene TRBJ2-3; no clear D. The CDR3 has 14 residues. Germline CDR1 reads MRHNA; CDR2 reads SNTAGT. Deletions cut 2 bases from V and 1 base from J, with 7 bases between. The CDR3 loop is CASSDGQGTDTQYF. The CDR3 region has the DNA TGTGCCAGCAGTGACGGGCAGGGCACAGATACGCAGTATTTT.

The chain carries TRBV19 and TRBJ1-5; D may be TRBD1 (5 bases). The CDR3 has 16 residues. V shed 3 bases and J shed 2 bases, with 14 bases lying between them. The V gene's germline CDR1 is LNHDA and CDR2 SQIVND (reference sequence). In nucleotides, the CDR3 is TGTGCCAGTAGTATTTTGTCCGGGGGTGGCAATCAGCCCCAGCATTTT. Translated, it gives CASSILSGGGNQPQHF.

This sequence joins TRBV5-1 and TRBJ1-6, with 8 nucleotides matching TRBD1. This CDR3 is built from 15 residues. The V and J ends lost 4 bases and 9 bases, in that order; junction bases with no gene match: 9. Germline CDR1 and CDR2: SGHRS and YFSETQ. The CDR3 protein is CASSPDRGRGSPLHF. The CDR3 DNA is TGCGCCAGCAGCCCCGACAGGGGTCGGGGTTCACCCCTCCACTTT.